Presented here are 14 T cell receptor beta chains from one specimen sequenced in a study of blood T cell repertoires in COVID-19 (dated by TCRdb to the early 2020s). Receptor libraries were prepared by the immunoSEQ multiplex PCR assay. As stored in TCRdb, this immuneACCESS dataset retains in-frame rearrangements with V and J assigned. A fraction of the clones does not appear; measured against another copy, unresolved V genes explain less than half of the discrepancy, and the remainder lacks a known reason. The sample records over 350,000 clones, around nine tenths of which are singletons. The top ten clones comprise under 2.5% of the sample. Sequenced material: PBMCs or T cells enriched from blood (not recorded which). These receptor sequences come from a woman between 18 and 29 years old with acute COVID-19.

This clone was recorded once. The V gene is TRBV27, the J gene TRBJ1-1, with 9 bases aligning to TRBD1. J gave up 12 bases and V 3 bases, and 8 bases lay outside the gene matches. The germline gives CDR1 MNHEY, CDR2 SMNVEV (reference sequence). This CDR3 has 13 amino acids. CDR3 in amino acids: CASSLAGTGFSFF. The DNA for the CDR3 is TGTGCCAGCAGTTTGGCCGGGACAGGGTTCTCTTTCTTT.

CDR3 sequence (DNA): TGTGCCAGCAGCTTTGGCCTAGCGGAGCCGCTCTACGAGCAGTACTTC. It translates to CASSFGLAEPLYEQYF. The chain carries TRBV5-5 and TRBJ2-7; 7 bases agree with TRBD2. Germline trimming cut 2 bases from V and 3 bases from J; bases unmatched to any gene: 11. Germline V lookup: CDR1 SGHKS, CDR2 YYEKEE (reference sequence). The CDR3 runs to 16 residues.

The rearrangement links TRBV11-2 to TRBJ1-2; 10 bases align to TRBD1. After removal of 4 bases from V and 7 bases from J, the junction contained 12 bases not matched to a gene. From germline, CDR1 is SGHAT and CDR2 FQNNGV. This CDR3 has 16 residues. CDR3 nucleotides: TGTGCCAGCAGCTCGGAAGACAGGGGGCTTAAGGTTGGCTACACCTTC. It yields the protein CASSSEDRGLKVGYTF.

The chain is built from TRBV5-5 and TRBJ2-7, with 8 bases that match TRBD2. The germline V gene encodes CDR1 SGHKS and CDR2 YYEKEE (reference sequence). V gave up 4 bases and J gave up 5 bases; unmatched junction bases: 8. CDR3 length equals 14 residues. The CDR3 loop is CASSMGLVRNEQYF. CDR3 sequence (DNA): TGTGCCAGCAGCATGGGACTAGTTCGAAACGAGCAGTACTTC.

V usage is TRBV4-3 and J usage is TRBJ2-4; weak D call: TRBD2 (5 bases). The CDR3 totals 16 residues. V dropped 0 bases and J dropped 0 bases, with 9 bases sitting between them. Germline CDR1 reads LGHNA; CDR2 reads YSLEER. The DNA for the CDR3 is TGCGCCAGCAGCCAAGATTATGGACTAGCCAAAAACATTCAGTACTTC. Translation: CASSQDYGLAKNIQYF.

This clone was picked up many times. The same CDR3 also results from other DNA sequences found in this sample. This chain connects TRBV30 to TRBJ1-1; TRBD1 might be the D (5 bases). This CDR3 contains 12 residues. V was cut by 6 bases and J by 1 base, with 9 bases left in between. Per germline, CDR1 GTSNPN and CDR2 SVGIG (reference sequence). This CDR3 reads CACSRENTEAFF. CDR3 nucleotide sequence: TGTGCCTGCTCCAGGGAGAACACTGAAGCTTTCTTT. Full variable domain (rest looked up from reference TRBV30 and TRBJ1-1): SQTIHQWPATLVQPVGSPLSLECTVEGTSNPNLYWYRQAAGRGLQLLFYSVGIGQISSEVPQNLSASRPQDRQFILSSKKLLLSDSGFYLCACSRENTEAFFGQGTRLTVV.

The genes are TRBV7-6 and TRBJ2-7; TRBD1 matches at 10 bases. Germline-derived CDR1 and CDR2 are SGHVS and FNYEAQ. This CDR3 has 14 amino acids. Losses at the gene ends were 3 bases for V and 1 base for J; bases not matched to a gene: 0. The chain's CDR3 is CASSLDRGSYEQYF. The CDR3 DNA follows: TGTGCCAGCAGCTTGGACAGGGGGTCCTACGAGCAGTACTTC.

Written as DNA, the CDR3 is TGTGCCAGTAGTATGCCGGACAGGGAGAGCGGTGGCTACACCTTC. The encoded protein is CASSMPDRESGGYTF. This chain connects TRBV19 to TRBJ1-2, with 8 bases aligning to TRBD1. Trimming cost V 3 bases and J 7 bases; bases outside gene matches: 10. Looked up from germline, CDR1 is LNHDA and CDR2 is SQIVND (reference sequence). There are 15 residues in the CDR3.

V usage is TRBV5-1 and J usage is TRBJ2-3; 11 bases agree with TRBD2. Germline CDR1 reads SGHRS; CDR2 reads YFSETQ. V lost 4 bases to trimming and J lost 1 base; unmatched junction nucleotides: 2. This CDR3 is 15 amino acids long. CDR3: CASSPGLAGTDTQYF. The CDR3 region has the DNA TGCGCCAGCAGCCCGGGACTAGCGGGCACAGATACGCAGTATTTT.

The gene calls are TRBV3-1 (or the pseudogene TRBV3-2) and TRBJ1-1; TRBD1 matches 10 bases. Per the germline V gene, CDR1 is LGHDT and CDR2 is YNNKEL (reference sequence). The CDR3 covers 17 residues. V dropped 1 base and J dropped 6; count of bases not matched to a gene: 11. The CDR3 DNA is TGTGCCAGCAGCCAAGGAGTGGGGGGACAGGGGATCGCTGAAGCTTTCTTT. Translating gives CASSQGVGGQGIAEAFF.

The chain is built from TRBV30 and TRBJ2-5; D remains unclear. This CDR3 contains 14 residues. Germline lookup yields CDR1 GTSNPN and CDR2 SVGIG (reference sequence). V was pared by 3 bases and J by 3 bases, with 14 bases between. The CDR3, as DNA: TGTGCCTGGAGCAGAGGCACGGGTGAAGAGACCCAGTACTTC. It encodes CAWSRGTGEETQYF.

V usage is TRBV6-5 and J usage is TRBJ2-2, with 9 bases lining up with TRBD2. Looked up from germline, CDR1 is MNHEY and CDR2 is SVGAGI. CDR3 length equals 15 residues. The J segment lost 4 bases and the V segment lost 7 bases, leaving 7 bases of the junction unmatched. The CDR3 nucleotides are TGTGCCAGCAACATAGCGGGGGCGGGCACCGGGGAGCTGTTTTTT. Protein sequence: CASNIAGAGTGELFF.

The rearrangement joins TRBV11-3 to TRBJ2-5; D gene uncertain. This CDR3 contains 11 residues. CDR1 is SGHNT and CDR2 is YENEEA in the germline V gene. Trimming cost V 2 bases and J 4 bases, with 2 bases left between them. The CDR3 DNA is TGTGCCAGCAGCTTACGAGAGACCCAGTACTTC. Amino acids: CASSLRETQYF. The full variable domain, in which reference TRBV11-3 and TRBJ2-5 provide the parts outside the CDR3, is EAGVVQSPRYKIIEKKQPVAFWCNPISGHNTLYWYLQNLGQGPELLIRYENEEAVDDSQLPKDRFSAERLKGVDSTLKIQPAELGDSAVYLCASSLRETQYFGPGTRLLVL.

Points on this clone: This same CDR3 is encoded by further DNA sequences in the sample. The chain is built from TRBV18 and TRBJ2-1, with D uncertain. V was shortened by 3 bases and J by 5 bases, with 5 bases between the two germline ends. From germline, CDR1 is KGHSH and CDR2 LQKENI. The CDR3 is 12 amino acids. The CDR3 region is CASSPRDNEQFF. CDR3 in DNA: TGTGCCAGCTCACCTCGAGACAATGAGCAGTTCTTC.